The sample holds a few counts of the clone carrying this T cell receptor beta chain. Germline CDR1 reads SNHLY; CDR2 reads FYNNEI. CDR3 length: 14 amino acids. The V segment lost 7 bases and the J segment 2 bases; nucleotides outside the gene matches: 6. Treatment of the sample: 15 to 20 received Ad26.COV2.S at low or high dose, single or two shots; roughly five received placebo; per-sample allocation not given. Collection of samples fell on day 63 after the first vaccine or placebo injection. Boston hosted the donor, who was an adult aged 18-55 years. Clones were read by immunoSEQ multiplex PCR, and TCRdb kept only the in-frame ones, dropping some. Counted here are around 450,000 clones, 89% occurring once; the ten biggest clones make up about 2.7%. The data derive from a study of Ad26.COV2.S vaccination and SARS-CoV-2 variants. Across the whole study: Dosing was one shot or two shots 56 days apart.

The chain uses TRBV2 and TRBJ2-7; 9 nucleotides align to TRBD2. The sequences come from peripheral blood, collected in a trial of Ad26.COV2.S vaccine versus placebo. The receptor's source is a person aged 18-65 years who received the Ad26.COV2.S COVID-19 vaccine or a placebo. The DNA of the CDR3 is TGTGCCAGCATGGGCGGGGGGGTGCCCTACGAGCAGTACTTC. Residues: CASMGGGVPYEQYF. Full variable domain (missing parts from reference TRBV2 and TRBJ2-7): EPEVTQTPSHQVTQMGQEVILRCVPISNHLYFYWYRQILGQKVEFLVSFYNNEISEKSEIFDDQFSVERPDGSNFTLKIRSTKLEDSAMYFCASMGGGVPYEQYFGPGTRLTVT.